What follows are 14 T cell receptor beta chains derived from one specimen sequenced in a study of CD8+CD57+ T cells in acquired aplastic anemia (dated by TCRdb to the late 2010s). The sequencing machine was an Illumina HiSeq 2000. Genomic DNA served as template for TCR beta VDJ combination and CDR3 sequence profiling. TCRdb handled the public reads itself, with Q25 trimming in fastp and clone calling in MiXCR, and kept productive beta chains. When rows share a CDR3 protein, they turn into one entry using the most common DNA and genes. The sample table contains 200,000 or so distinct CDR3 sequences; only one count was recorded for 64% of them. The top ten clonotypes cover approximately 44% of the sample. What was sequenced was sorted CD4+, CD8+, or CD8+CD57+ T cells (not recorded which) from PBMCs. Receptor source: a human donor with severe aplastic anemia or a healthy control (not recorded which).

This chain uses TRBV14 with TRBJ2-7; tentatively, D is TRBD1 (6 bases). The germline V gene encodes CDR1 SGHDN and CDR2 FVKESK. V was shortened by 2 bases and J by 2 bases, with 13 bases between the two germline ends. The CDR3 length is 15 residues. DNA for the CDR3: TGTGCCAGCAGCCAAACAGGGAGAAGCCCCTACGAGCAGTACTTC. This translates into CASSQTGRSPYEQYF.

In this sample, this clonotype turned up many times. V gene TRBV6-5 combines with J gene TRBJ2-3; D gene uncertain. The CDR3 sequence is 15 residues long. Germline CDR1 and CDR2: MNHEY and SVGAGI. The ends were cut back, 2 bases at V and 0 bases at J, with 9 bases in the middle. The CDR3 region has the DNA TGTGCCAGCAGTTACGTCTCAGCTAGCACAGATACGCAGTATTTT. It yields the protein CASSYVSASTDTQYF.

The V gene is TRBV5-1, the J gene TRBJ2-7; tentatively, D is TRBD1 or TRBD2 (6 bases each). V lost 6 bases to trimming and J lost 9 bases, with 19 bases between them. Germline V lookup: CDR1 SGHRS, CDR2 YFSETQ. This CDR3 is 13 amino acids long. CDR3 amino acids: CASTQEGGSGQYF. Written as DNA, the CDR3 is TGCGCCAGCACACAAGAGGGGGGTAGCGGGCAGTACTTC.

The genes are TRBV7-3 and TRBJ2-4; tentative D call: TRBD2 (6 bases). Germline assignment: CDR1 SGHTA and CDR2 FQGTGA. This CDR3 is 13 amino acids long. V gave up 5 bases and J gave up 1 base, with 6 bases separating them. The CDR3 loop is CASSGGAKNIQYF. The DNA of the CDR3 is TGTGCCAGCAGCGGGGGGGCCAAAAACATTCAGTACTTC.

The V call is TRBV2, the J call TRBJ2-3; D is possibly TRBD1 or TRBD2 (5 bases each). The length of the CDR3 is 16 residues. Trimming took off 1 base at V and 0 bases at J, with 11 bases between the two ends. Germline lookup yields CDR1 SNHLY and CDR2 FYNNEI. The CDR3 sequence is CASSEEQEASTDTQYF. DNA of the CDR3: TGTGCCAGCAGTGAAGAACAGGAGGCTAGCACAGATACGCAGTATTTT.

The chain links TRBV12-3 or TRBV12-4 to TRBJ2-1, with TRBD1 matching over 9 bases. The CDR3 sequence is 12 residues long. V shed 6 bases and J 8 bases; nucleotides not matched to a gene: 2. The CDR3 sequence: CASRQGAYEQFF. DNA for the CDR3: TGTGCCAGCAGACAGGGGGCTTATGAGCAGTTCTTC.

V gene TRBV5-8 combines with J gene TRBJ1-5; a possible D gene is TRBD1 (6 bases). This CDR3 comprises 14 residues. Germline V gives CDR1 SGHTS, CDR2 YDEGEE. Trimming took 5 bases from V and 3 from J, leaving 12 bases between them. CDR3 bases: TGTGCCAGCAGACCACAGGGAATCAATCAGCCCCAGCATTTT. Protein sequence: CASRPQGINQPQHF.

In this sample, this clonotype turned up many times. The CDR3 nucleotides are TGTGCCATCAGTTTACTAGCGGGGGGAACAAATTACAATGAGCAGTTCTTC. Amino acid sequence: CAISLLAGGTNYNEQFF. V gene TRBV10-3 combines with J gene TRBJ2-1, with 12 bases fitting TRBD2. The CDR3 length is 17 residues. V trimming: 5 bases; J trimming: 4 bases; junction bases outside the gene matches: 9. The germline gives CDR1 ENHRY, CDR2 SYGVKD.

The rearrangement links TRBV12-3 or TRBV12-4 to TRBJ2-1; TRBD2 agrees at 12 bases. This CDR3 is 14 amino acids long. The V and J ends lost 8 bases and 5 bases, in that order; junction bases with no gene match: 4. The CDR3 coding sequence is TGTGCCAGCTTCCTAGCGGGAGGGCACAATGAGCAGTTCTTC. Protein sequence: CASFLAGGHNEQFF.

The table lists this clonotype with a few counts. This sequence joins TRBV15 and TRBJ2-7, with D possibly TRBD2 on 6 matching bases. Trimming took off 5 bases at V and 4 bases at J, with 12 bases between the two ends. The CDR3 runs 13 residues. Germline loops: CDR1 LNHNV, CDR2 YYDKDF (reference sequence). The CDR3 is CATSPRGPYEQYF. The CDR3 DNA reads as TGTGCCACCAGCCCGCGGGGCCCATACGAGCAGTACTTC.

This clonotype was seen at least ten times. V and J are TRBV19 and TRBJ1-4; D possibly corresponds to TRBD1 (5 bases). CDR1 LNHDA and CDR2 SQIVND come from the germline V gene (reference sequence). CDR3 length: 15 residues. The germline V and J ends were trimmed by 3 bases and 1 base, with 9 bases remaining between them. CDR3 protein: CASSIAGGTNEKLFF. The DNA of the CDR3 is TGTGCCAGTAGTATTGCGGGGGGAACTAATGAAAAACTGTTTTTT.

Concerning this clonotype itself: One end of the junction varies from germline; a read error may be responsible. The V gene is TRBV10-3, the J gene TRBJ2-7; perhaps TRBD1 as D (5 bases). CDR1 and CDR2 (germline): ENHRY, SYGVKD. CDR3 length: 16 amino acids. This chain's CDR3 is CASSYSMGREGYEQYF. The CDR3 nucleotides are TGTGCCAGCAGTTACTCGATGGGCAGGGAAGGGTACGAGCAGTACTTC.

This clonotype was detected once. With a much larger clone just one base away, this may be a read error. The genes are TRBV6-2 or TRBV6-3 and TRBJ1-1; no firm D call. Looked up from germline, CDR1 is MNHEY and CDR2 is SVGEGT. The CDR3 consists of 13 residues. This CDR3 reads CASILFPNTKAFF. CDR3 bases: TGTGCCAGCATTCTATTTCCGAACACTAAAGCTTTCTTT.

About this clonotype itself: A read error may account for a junction end that differs from germline. The chain recombines TRBV7-7 with TRBJ2-3, with 7 bases matching TRBD1. Per the germline V gene, CDR1 is SSHAT and CDR2 is FNYEAQ (reference sequence). The CDR3 loop spans 14 amino acids. The CDR3, as DNA: TGTGCTAGCAGCCCGGGACAGTCCACAGATACGCAGTATTTT. Protein product: CASSPGQSTDTQYF. Complete variable domain (other parts from reference TRBV7-7 and TRBJ2-3): GAGVSQSPRYKVTKRGQDVTLRCDPISSHATLYWYQQALGQGPEFLTYFNYEAQPDKSGLPSDRFSAERPEGSISTLTIQRTEQRDSAMYRCASSPGQSTDTQYFGPGTRLTVL.